A single sample gave rise to the 3 T cell receptor beta chains below, sequenced in a study of blood T cells in healthy people across ages. Then a second PCR, running about 7 to 11 cycles, was carried out with a sample-barcoded 5' primer and a J-beta primer mix. TCRdb called the 5' RACE reads again in MiXCR, with one record for every CDR3 protein. The sample holds under 800,000 distinct CDR3 sequences, more than 40% seen once. The sequencing input was blood. The origin of the receptors is an older woman in good health.

The table lists this clonotype with a count of one. J is TRBJ2-4 and V is TRBV4-2; 15 bases fit TRBD2. Near its end, the DNA agrees better with TRBJ2-7, so the J call may be wrong. The germline V gene encodes CDR1 LGHNA and CDR2 YNFKEQ. CDR3 length equals 18 residues. This CDR3 reads CASSPHGTSGGPPYEQYF. CDR3 in DNA: TGTGCCAGCAGCCCCCATGGGACTAGCGGGGGGCCTCCCTACGAGCAGTACTTC.

This clonotype was picked up one time. The junction does not match germline at one end; this may be a read error. CDR3 nucleotide sequence: TGTGCCAGCAGTTTAGAAGACAGACCCCTTTCCGAGCGGTACTTC. Amino acids: CASSLEDRPLSERYF. V is TRBV28 and J is TRBJ2-7, with a possible D match to TRBD1 (5 bases). There are 15 residues in the CDR3. Germline V gene data show CDR1 as MDHEN and CDR2 as SYDVKM. Looking up the rest from reference TRBV28 and TRBJ2-7 gives the full variable domain: DVKVTQSSRYLVKRTGEKVFLECVQDMDHENMFWYRQDPGLGLRLIYFSYDVKMKEKGDIPEGYSVSREKKERFSLILESASTNQTSMYLCASSLEDRPLSERYFGPGTRLTVT.

This clonotype was recorded at least ten times. This chain joins TRBV7-2 and TRBJ2-5; 9 bases are a match to TRBD2. V gave up 6 bases and J gave up 5 bases; unmatched junction bases: 10. The CDR3 contains 15 residues. Germline-derived CDR1 and CDR2 are SGHTA and FQGNSA. CDR3 sequence: CASSASGTSGETQYF. DNA for the CDR3: TGTGCCAGCAGTGCTAGCGGGACCTCCGGTGAGACCCAGTACTTC.